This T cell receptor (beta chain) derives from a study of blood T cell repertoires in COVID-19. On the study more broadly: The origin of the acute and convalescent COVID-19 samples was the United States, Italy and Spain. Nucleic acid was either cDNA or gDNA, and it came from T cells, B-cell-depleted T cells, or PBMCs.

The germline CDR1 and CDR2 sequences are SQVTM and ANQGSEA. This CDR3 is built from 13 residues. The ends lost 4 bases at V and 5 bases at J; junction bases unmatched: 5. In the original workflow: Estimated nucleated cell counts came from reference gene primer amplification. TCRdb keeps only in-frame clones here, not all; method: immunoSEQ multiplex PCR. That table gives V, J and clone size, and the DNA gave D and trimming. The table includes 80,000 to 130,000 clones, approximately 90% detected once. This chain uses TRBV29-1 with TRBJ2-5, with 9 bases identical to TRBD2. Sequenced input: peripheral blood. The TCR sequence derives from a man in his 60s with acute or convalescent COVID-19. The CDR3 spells CSVGLAERETQYF. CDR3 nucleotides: TGCAGCGTTGGACTAGCGGAGCGGGAGACCCAGTACTTC.